The 23 T cell receptor beta chains listed next were all sequenced from one sample in a study of blood T cell repertoires in COVID-19. Data came from immunoSEQ multiplex PCR; TCRdb stores just in-frame clones and leaves some out. The profile shows around 140,000 clones, 80% of them singletons. What was sequenced was peripheral blood. Receptors originate from a man in his sixties or seventies who had recovered from COVID-19.

This chain joins TRBV5-1 and TRBJ2-7; 7 nucleotides match TRBD2. Germline trimming cut 2 bases from V and 5 bases from J; bases unmatched to any gene: 4. Looked up from germline, CDR1 is SGHRS and CDR2 is YFSETQ. The CDR3 length is 13 residues. CDR3 sequence: CASSFGGRDEQYF. The CDR3 DNA sequence: TGCGCCAGCAGCTTTGGTGGGAGGGACGAGCAGTACTTC.

The chain's CDR3 is CASSLQGFVGYTF. CDR3 in DNA: TGTGCCAGCAGTTTACAGGGATTTGTTGGCTACACCTTC. The chain links TRBV12-3 or TRBV12-4 to TRBJ1-2, with a weak D call TRBD1 (5 bases). The CDR3 loop spans 13 amino acids. Deletions cut 2 bases from V and 7 bases from J, with 11 bases between.

This clone was seen ten or more times. The chain employs TRBV5-4 and TRBJ1-1; the D is unclear. CDR3 length: 13 amino acids. Between the trimmed V and J ends, which lost 4 bases and 5 bases, there was a span of 12 bases. Per germline, CDR1 SGHNT and CDR2 YYREEE (reference sequence). The CDR3 DNA follows: TGTGCCAGCAGCGTAGAGTCCCGGACTGAAGCTTTCTTT. Translating it yields CASSVESRTEAFF. Together with reference TRBV5-4 and TRBJ1-1, the CDR3 gives the full variable domain: ETGVTQSPTHLIKTRGQQVTLRCSSQSGHNTVSWYQQALGQGPQFIFQYYREEENGRGNFPPRFSGLQFPNYSSELNVNALELDDSALYLCASSVESRTEAFFGQGTRLTVV.

The V call is TRBV3-1 (or the pseudogene TRBV3-2), the J call TRBJ1-5; D is possibly TRBD1 (6 bases). CDR1 LGHDT and CDR2 YNNKEL come from the germline V gene (reference sequence). Trimming shortened V by 3 bases and J by 0 bases, and 12 bases separated the two germline ends. CDR3 size: 16 residues. CDR3 sequence: CASSHSTGFSNQPQHF. The CDR3 nucleotides are TGTGCCAGCAGCCACTCGACAGGCTTTAGCAATCAGCCCCAGCATTTT.

Note on this clone: This sample includes further DNA sequences coding for the same CDR3. The chain joins TRBV9 to TRBJ1-5; D perhaps matches TRBD1 (5 bases). Trimming cost V 0 bases and J 2 bases, with 9 bases left between them. Per germline, CDR1 SGDLS and CDR2 YYNGEE. The CDR3 extends over 15 amino acids. CDR3 amino acids: CASSVGQGGNQPQHF. In DNA form, the CDR3 reads TGTGCCAGCAGCGTAGGTCAGGGTGGCAATCAGCCCCAGCATTTT.

The chain is built from TRBV7-8 and TRBJ1-2; 8 bases line up with TRBD1. V shed 2 bases and J 5 bases; nucleotides not matched to a gene: 7. CDR1 is SGHVS and CDR2 is FQNEAQ in the germline V gene. This CDR3 is 15 amino acids long. Here the CDR3 reads CASSLRLTGEYGYTF. CDR3 DNA sequence: TGTGCCAGCAGCTTAAGACTGACAGGGGAATATGGCTACACCTTC.

The chain carries TRBV7-9 and TRBJ2-7; 12 bases map to TRBD2. The J segment lost 4 bases and the V segment lost 2 bases, leaving 9 bases of the junction unmatched. CDR1 is SEHNR and CDR2 is FQNEAQ in the germline V gene (reference sequence). CDR3 length equals 17 residues. The CDR3 is CASSLIPGLAGSYEQYF. The DNA for the CDR3 is TGTGCCAGCAGCTTAATTCCGGGACTAGCGGGCAGTTACGAGCAGTACTTC.

The chain has TRBV9 and TRBJ2-7, with 12 bases fitting TRBD1. This CDR3 is built from 18 residues. Per the germline V gene, CDR1 is SGDLS and CDR2 is YYNGEE. V dropped 0 bases and J dropped 5; count of bases not matched to a gene: 12. CDR3 in DNA: TGTGCCAGCAGCGTAGCCGCTTCCCCCGGGACAGGGGGCCACGAGCAGTACTTC. Its translation is CASSVAASPGTGGHEQYF.

The chain employs TRBV24-1 and TRBJ1-2, with D perhaps matching TRBD1 (5 bases). This CDR3 spans 13 amino acids. Germline CDR1 and CDR2: KGHDR and SFDVKD. With 6 bases removed from V and 3 bases from J, the gap between germline ends came to 10 bases. DNA of the CDR3: TGTGCCACCAGTCAGGGTGAGGACTATGGCTACACCTTC. It translates to CATSQGEDYGYTF.

The J gene is TRBJ2-2, the V gene TRBV5-1, with D possibly TRBD1 on 5 matching bases. This CDR3 has 14 residues. Germline CDR1 is SGHRS and CDR2 is YFSETQ. V was trimmed by 5 bases and J by 5 bases, leaving 13 bases between them. CDR3 nucleotides: TGCGCCAGCAGGGCACAGGACGGTACCGGGGAGCTGTTTTTT. Protein: CASRAQDGTGELFF.

The chain joins TRBV7-2 to TRBJ2-5, with 7 bases aligning to TRBD1. This CDR3 is built from 15 residues. V was pared by 4 bases and J by 5 bases, with 10 bases of the junction left unmatched. From germline, CDR1 is SGHTA and CDR2 FQGNSA. CDR3 amino acids: CASSSPDRVGETQYF. CDR3 nucleotides: TGTGCCAGCAGCTCGCCTGACAGGGTTGGGGAGACCCAGTACTTC.

The chain joins TRBV27 to TRBJ2-5, with TRBD1 matching 9 bases. This CDR3 contains 14 residues. V was clipped by 6 bases and J by 2 bases; unmatched bases: 4. In germline, CDR1 is MNHEY, CDR2 SMNVEV (reference sequence). The CDR3 bases are TGTGCCAGCAGGGAACAGGGGGCTCAAGAGACCCAGTACTTC. It codes for CASREQGAQETQYF.

J is TRBJ2-2 and V is TRBV7-9; TRBD2 matches at 7 bases. Trimming removed 11 bases from V and 0 bases from J; junction bases left unmatched: 12. Germline V CDR1 and CDR2: SEHNR, FQNEAQ (reference sequence). This CDR3 has 16 amino acids. CDR3 in amino acids: CAPWGSGTPNTGELFF. CDR3 DNA sequence: TGTGCCCCCTGGGGAAGCGGGACCCCGAACACCGGGGAGCTGTTTTTT.

This clone has a single count. This chain links TRBV7-9 with TRBJ1-2; the D is unclear. Trimming shortened V by 4 bases and J by 4 bases, and 13 bases separated the two germline ends. The CDR3 is 14 amino acids. In germline, CDR1 is SEHNR, CDR2 FQNEAQ (reference sequence). The CDR3: CASSSRGNLYGYTF. The CDR3 coding sequence is TGTGCCAGCAGCTCTCGAGGGAACCTCTATGGCTACACCTTC.

In this sample, this clone turned up once. The chain couples TRBV19 to TRBJ2-5; TRBD2 aligns across 8 bases. This CDR3 is 15 amino acids long. Germline V CDR1 and CDR2: LNHDA, SQIVND (reference sequence). The junction had 5 bases not matched to a gene; V was cut back by 3 bases and J by 2 bases. CDR3 protein: CASSMSGSRQETQYF. The CDR3 DNA reads TGTGCCAGTAGTATGAGCGGGAGTAGACAAGAGACCCAGTACTTC.

The genes are TRBV9 and TRBJ2-5, with D maybe TRBD1 (5 bases). Germline V gives CDR1 SGDLS, CDR2 YYNGEE. Trimming cost V 3 bases and J 5 bases, with 17 bases left between them. This CDR3 has 15 amino acids. The CDR3 DNA reads TGTGCCAGCAGCGATGGGGCCACCCCGCGGGAGACCCAGTACTTC. It codes for CASSDGATPRETQYF.

The chain employs TRBV30 and TRBJ1-1, with a weak D call TRBD1 (5 bases). V lost 4 bases and J lost 8, with 11 bases in between. This CDR3 has 11 amino acids. The germline CDR1 and CDR2 sequences are GTSNPN and SVGIG (reference sequence). The CDR3 region is CAWISTVEAFF. The CDR3 coding sequence is TGTGCCTGGATTTCGACAGTGGAAGCTTTCTTT.

The V call is TRBV27, the J call TRBJ2-5, with TRBD2 identical over 9 bases. V trimming: 5 bases; J trimming: 5 bases; junction bases outside the gene matches: 12. The CDR3 runs to 16 residues. Germline V gives CDR1 MNHEY, CDR2 SMNVEV (reference sequence). The CDR3, as DNA: TGTGCCAGCAGTCCACTCCAACTAGCGGGTCCCGAGACCCAGTACTTC. This codes for CASSPLQLAGPETQYF.

The rearrangement joins TRBV12-5 to TRBJ1-1, with D possibly matching TRBD1 (6 bases). CDR3 size: 16 residues. Trimming left V 7 bases short and J 1 base short, with 19 bases between. Per the germline V gene, CDR1 is LGHNT and CDR2 is FRNRAP. CDR3 region: CASASLWTDGNTEAFF. The CDR3 nucleotides read TGTGCTAGTGCTTCACTTTGGACAGACGGGAACACTGAAGCTTTCTTT.

The V call is TRBV29-1, the J call TRBJ1-2; 10 bases are shared with TRBD1. CDR1 SQVTM and CDR2 ANQGSEA come from the germline V gene. Unmatched junction bases numbered 9, after V lost 4 bases and J lost 4 bases. CDR3 length equals 15 residues. The CDR3 is CSVVPDRGLGYGYTF. In DNA, the CDR3 is TGCAGCGTTGTCCCAGACAGGGGGCTCGGCTATGGCTACACCTTC. The full variable domain, its missing parts supplied by reference TRBV29-1 and TRBJ1-2, is SAVISQKPSRDICQRGTSLTIQCQVDSQVTMMFWYRQQPGQSLTLIATANQGSEATYESGFVIDKFPISRPNLTFSTLTVSNMSPEDSSIYLCSVVPDRGLGYGYTFGSGTRLTVV.

The chain recombines TRBV27 with TRBJ2-1; TRBD1 matches at 12 bases. Germline V gene sequence: CDR1 MNHEY, CDR2 SMNVEV (reference sequence). The CDR3 consists of 16 residues. V was clipped by 5 bases and J by 8 bases; unmatched bases: 10. The CDR3 bases are TGTGCCAGCAGTCCTAGGGGGACAGGGGGCTTCTATGAGCAGTTCTTC. This sequence encodes CASSPRGTGGFYEQFF.

The chain has TRBV7-2 and TRBJ2-1, with TRBD2 matching over 7 bases. CDR1 is SGHTA and CDR2 is FQGNSA in the germline V gene. This CDR3 spans 15 amino acids. V was clipped by 1 base and J by 10 bases; unmatched bases: 10. CDR3 sequence reads: CASSLDAGAPREQFF. In nucleotides, the CDR3 is TGTGCCAGCAGCTTAGATGCGGGAGCTCCCCGGGAGCAGTTCTTC.

CDR3 loop: CSVDRVTNTEAFF. CDR3 nucleotide sequence: TGCAGCGTTGACAGGGTAACGAACACTGAAGCTTTCTTT. The J gene is TRBJ1-1, the V gene TRBV29-1, with D maybe TRBD1 (5 bases). Germline assignment: CDR1 SQVTM and CDR2 ANQGSEA. The CDR3 runs 13 residues. V was shortened by 3 bases and J by 1 base, with 9 bases between the two germline ends.